The T cell receptor (beta chain) under discussion was sequenced for a study of PD-1 blockade in classical Hodgkin lymphoma. Overall study context: Intravenous nivolumab at 3 mg/kg was given to patients every 2 weeks. Regarding the study as a whole: Excluded were patients who started nivolumab under 1 year after ASCT, a group that had lower diversity. CD4+ TCR diversity, unlike CD8+, climbed significantly by C4D1. Reports described newly diagnosed patients as having lower baseline TCR diversity than healthy donors.

Sequencing was performed with immunoSEQ multiplex PCR; in TCRdb, only in-frame clones are kept and a portion is missing. This table has about 44,000 clones, 55% to 80% appearing once. The CDR3 has 16 residues. The V and J ends lost 1 base and 0 bases respectively, with 11 bases between them. Germline CDR1 reads SGHNT; CDR2 reads YYREEE (reference sequence). On this clone itself: Its antigen is undetermined.

Time point: cycle 4 day 1 (C4D1), after more than five weeks of nivolumab. Following autologous stem cell transplantation, relapse occurred in every patient, and exposure to brentuximab vedotin varied. Sequenced here: peripheral blood mononuclear cells (PBMCs), sampled before the fourth cycle of nivolumab. The genes are TRBV5-4 and TRBJ2-1; tentative D call: TRBD1 (6 bases). This TCR was sampled from a human donor with classical Hodgkin lymphoma. Here the CDR3 reads CASSLSTGSSYNEQFF. CDR3 sequence (DNA): TGTGCCAGCAGCTTGTCCACAGGGAGCTCCTACAATGAGCAGTTCTTC.